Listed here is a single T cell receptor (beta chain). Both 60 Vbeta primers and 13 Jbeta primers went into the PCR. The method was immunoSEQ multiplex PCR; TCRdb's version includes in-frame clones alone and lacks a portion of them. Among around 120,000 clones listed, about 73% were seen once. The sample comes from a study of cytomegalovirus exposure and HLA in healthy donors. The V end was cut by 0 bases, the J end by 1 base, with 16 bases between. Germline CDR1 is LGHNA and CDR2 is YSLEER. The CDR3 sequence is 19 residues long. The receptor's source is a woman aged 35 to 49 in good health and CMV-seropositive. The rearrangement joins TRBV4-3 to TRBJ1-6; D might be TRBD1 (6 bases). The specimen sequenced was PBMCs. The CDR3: CASSQDQLKGGSYNSPLHF. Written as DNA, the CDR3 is TGCGCCAGCAGCCAAGATCAACTCAAAGGGGGATCCTATAATTCACCCCTCCACTTT.